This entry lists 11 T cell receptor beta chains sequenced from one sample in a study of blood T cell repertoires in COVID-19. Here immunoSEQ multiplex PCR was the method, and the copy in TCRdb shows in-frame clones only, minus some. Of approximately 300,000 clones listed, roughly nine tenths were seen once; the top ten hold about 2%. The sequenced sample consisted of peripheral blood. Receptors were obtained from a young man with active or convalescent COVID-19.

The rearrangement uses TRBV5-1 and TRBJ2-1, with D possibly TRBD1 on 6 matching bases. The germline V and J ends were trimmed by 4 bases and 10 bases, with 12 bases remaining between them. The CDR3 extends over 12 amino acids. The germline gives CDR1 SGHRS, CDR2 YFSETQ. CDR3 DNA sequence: TGCGCCAGCAGCATCTGGGGGCGGGAGCAGTTCTTC. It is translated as CASSIWGREQFF.

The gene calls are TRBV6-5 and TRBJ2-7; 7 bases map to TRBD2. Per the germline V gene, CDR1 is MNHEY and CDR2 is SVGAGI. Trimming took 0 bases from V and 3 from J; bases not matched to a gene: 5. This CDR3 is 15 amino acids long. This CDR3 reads CASSYSASGDYEQYF. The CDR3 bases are TGTGCCAGCAGTTACTCGGCTAGCGGCGACTACGAGCAGTACTTC.

The CDR3 region has the DNA TGTGCCAGCAGGCCCGACAGGGGGTCCGTCTATGGCTACACCTTC. As protein: CASRPDRGSVYGYTF. V is TRBV5-5 and J is TRBJ1-2; 9 bases fit TRBD1. This CDR3 contains 15 residues. Germline V CDR1 and CDR2: SGHKS, YYEKEE (reference sequence). The V and J ends lost 5 bases and 4 bases, in that order; junction bases with no gene match: 9.

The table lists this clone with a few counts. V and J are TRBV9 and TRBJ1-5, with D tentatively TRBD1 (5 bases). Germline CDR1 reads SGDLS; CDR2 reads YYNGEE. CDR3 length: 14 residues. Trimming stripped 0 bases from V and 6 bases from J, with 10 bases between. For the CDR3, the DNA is TGTGCCAGCAGCGTAGATCACGGGGGTCAGCCCCAGCATTTT. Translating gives CASSVDHGGQPQHF.

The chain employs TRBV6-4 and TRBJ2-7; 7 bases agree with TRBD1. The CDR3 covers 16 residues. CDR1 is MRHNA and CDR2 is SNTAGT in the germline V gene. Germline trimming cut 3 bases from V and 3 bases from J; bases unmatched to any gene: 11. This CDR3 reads CASSERGDRAVYEQYF. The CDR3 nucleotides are TGTGCCAGCAGTGAGAGGGGCGACAGGGCCGTCTACGAGCAGTACTTC.

Here the CDR3 reads CASSYQGAYEQYF. The CDR3 coding sequence is TGTGCCAGCAGTTACCAGGGGGCCTACGAGCAGTACTTC. This chain links TRBV6-6 with TRBJ2-7; 7 bases align to TRBD1. CDR1 is MNHNY and CDR2 is SVGAGI in the germline V gene (reference sequence). CDR3 length: 13 residues. V was pared by 2 bases and J by 2 bases, with 0 bases of the junction left unmatched.

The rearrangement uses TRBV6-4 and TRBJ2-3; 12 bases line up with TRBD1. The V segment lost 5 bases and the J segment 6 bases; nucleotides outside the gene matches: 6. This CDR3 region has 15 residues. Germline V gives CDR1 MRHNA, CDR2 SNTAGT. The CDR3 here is CASSRWGQGADTQYF. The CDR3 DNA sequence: TGTGCCAGCAGTAGATGGGGACAGGGGGCGGATACGCAGTATTTT.

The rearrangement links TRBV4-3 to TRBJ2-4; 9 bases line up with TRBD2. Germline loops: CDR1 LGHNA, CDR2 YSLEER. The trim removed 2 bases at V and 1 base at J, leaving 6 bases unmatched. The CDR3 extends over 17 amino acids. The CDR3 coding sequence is TGCGCCAGCAGCCAACTTAGCGGGAGTCCGGCCAAAAACATTCAGTACTTC. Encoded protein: CASSQLSGSPAKNIQYF.

CDR3 sequence reads: CASSRGDYSNQPQHF. The CDR3 DNA reads TGTGCCAGTAGTAGGGGAGACTATAGCAATCAGCCCCAGCATTTT. The V and J genes are TRBV19 and TRBJ1-5, with D unclear. Trimming shortened V by 4 bases and J by 0 bases, and 10 bases separated the two germline ends. The CDR3 is 15 amino acids. Germline V gene sequence: CDR1 LNHDA, CDR2 SQIVND (reference sequence).

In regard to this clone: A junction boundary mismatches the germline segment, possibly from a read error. CDR3 bases: TGCAGTGCTAGAGTCGGCAGACTAAGTAGTTTT. Amino acid sequence: CSARVGRLSSF. V usage is TRBV20-1 and J usage is TRBJ1-4; D ambiguous. The CDR3 sequence is 11 residues long. Germline values: CDR1 DFQATT, CDR2 SNEGSKA (reference sequence).

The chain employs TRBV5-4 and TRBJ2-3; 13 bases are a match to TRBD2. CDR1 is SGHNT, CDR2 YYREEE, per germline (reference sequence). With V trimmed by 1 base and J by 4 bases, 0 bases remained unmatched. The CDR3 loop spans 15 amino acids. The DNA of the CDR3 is TGTGCCAGCAGCTTGACTAGCGGGGGGGCAGATACGCAGTATTTT. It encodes CASSLTSGGADTQYF.